This TCR beta chain originates from a study of cytomegalovirus exposure and HLA in healthy donors (dated by TCRdb to between 2016 and 2019). For the wider study: In an earlier analysis of under 600 of the donors, around 290 Gb of sequence data and 117 million unique TCR beta sequences from about 180 million T cells were reported. About 300 gigabases of sequencing data and approximately 80 million unique TCR sequences were included in an early release covering roughly 700 HLA-typed donors. Of the roughly 400 genotyped donors, 81% were placed in the genetic ancestry cluster associated with self-reported Caucasian donors. The study aimed to test whether signatures of past pathogen exposure could be identified by cataloging public T cell receptors. The study profiled the T cell repertoires of fewer than 850 subjects by immunosequencing and related them to cytomegalovirus serostatus. Along with the roughly 700-subject first cohort, a separate validation cohort of over 90 different subjects was used. High-throughput TCR immunosequencing, statistical association of individual TCRs with disease status, and machine learning were combined to predict cytomegalovirus infection status. A later analysis re-analyzed previously published TCR beta repertoires from approximately 700 donors and added high-resolution HLA genotyping to study TCR occurrence patterns. In the later analysis, no new phenotypic data were used to find candidate immune exposures; instead, reliance was placed on TCR beta sequences and their occurrence across donors. To decide whether each TCR beta V gene segment behaved as functional or pseudogenic, an earlier analysis of some 600 of the donors relied on high-throughput TCR beta sequencing. Donor age, sex, ethnicity and CMV serostatus were compiled together with the repertoire data. In a later genetic analysis, genome-wide SNP genotypes for about 60% of the 666 donors were used, and that subset was treated as a discovery cohort. All discovery cohort repertoires had been generated on a single sequencing platform. HLA typing covered class I and class II loci at four-digit resolution. Typing coverage varied by locus: roughly 620-630 donors for A, B, C, DRB1 and DQB1; roughly 500 for DQA1; over 600 for DPA1; fewer than 480 for DPB1. About 5 DR-DQ haplotypes were handled as single units for association and clustering, since linkage in the cohort was strong. Across some 400 genotyped donors of the cohort, an average of about 240,000 unique TCR beta nucleotide sequences per donor were sequenced, and 15% to 20% of those sequences were non-productive.

In total, approximately 690 healthy bone marrow donors made up the cohort. All cohort members were sampled while nominally healthy, although unrecorded immune exposures were likely present. The donor was CMV seropositive and belonged to the group of about 290 seropositive cohort members. A peripheral blood sample was collected from each donor, and TCR beta sequencing was performed on peripheral blood mononuclear cells. The Qiagen DNeasy Blood Extraction Kit was used to extract genomic DNA from the blood cell samples. Note on this clone: Its antigen is still unknown. Base qualities are missing; no much larger clone stands one base away.

Library method: the immunoSEQ multiplex PCR assay. The multiplex PCR relied on a mix of 60 forward primers for TCR Vbeta segments and 13 reverse primers for TCR Jbeta segments. Amplification of the CDR3 region of rearranged TCR beta genes was performed with a multiplex PCR assay on genomic DNA. The Illumina HiSeq System was used to sequence the amplified TCR beta libraries as 87-base-pair reads. In the source study's methods: In a later analysis, 80 million or so unique TCR beta chains were counted across the roughly 700 repertoires, and about 10 million of these chains were shared by at least two donors. Raw reads were error-corrected and collapsed into unique sequences by a nearest-neighbor algorithm in which closely related sequences were merged to remove PCR and sequencing errors. Alignment of CDR3 sequences to IMGT reference sequences was used to assign V, D and J gene segments. Each retained sequence needed at least a six-nucleotide match to both a V gene segment and a J gene segment. Rearrangements were called productive when the CDR3 lacked stop codons and stayed in frame with V and J; all others were non-productive. Following IMGT convention, CDR3 was defined as the stretch from the second conserved V-encoded cysteine up to the conserved J-encoded phenylalanine. Sequences without an unambiguous match to a single V gene segment were excluded from the earlier analysis of about 600 of the donors. An earlier analysis of 587 of the donors called V segments functional above 56.7% productive rearrangements and segregating when the between-donor standard deviation exceeded 5%. A statistical classification framework was built for diagnosing cytomegalovirus status from the catalog of TCR beta chain sequences. In a later analysis, TCR nucleotide sequences were compared against IMGT/GENE-DB human TR gene sequences so that V and J genes could be assigned. The TCRdist pipeline was used in a later analysis to assign CDR3 sequences and most-parsimonious VDJ recombination scenarios. In a later analysis, every TCR beta chain was defined by the combination of its CDR3 amino acid sequence and its V-gene family, and reads without a unique V-gene family were dropped. In a later analysis, 450 to 600 highly shared, low-generation-probability nucleotide sequences were removed to address suspected cross-contamination and a sequencing artifact. A later analysis calculated a clonal expansion index for each public chain from normalized within-repertoire ranks of inferred template counts. In a later analysis, generation probabilities were computed with a VDJ recombination model fitted to out-of-frame rearrangements, and the resulting probabilities were checked against IGoR. In a later analysis, hypergeometric tests were used to score TCR-TCR, TCR-HLA and TCR-CMV co-occurrence, with a repertoire-size bias correction applied to TCR pairs. To estimate false discovery rates, a later analysis permuted the HLA or CMV assignments 20 times. In a later analysis, co-occurring TCRs were grouped with DBSCAN, and TCRdist sequence similarity was added when clustering was performed within HLA-allele-positive subsets. For co-occurrence clustering, repertoires with fewer than 30,000 or more than 120,000 public chains were excluded, along with four to six repertoires with anomalous nucleotide sharing. TCRdb provides this immuneACCESS table in a form limited to in-frame rearrangements. Some clones are lacking; in checked studies, under half of them reflect an unresolved V gene, and why the rest are absent is not known. Clonal size and the V and J genes are those of that table, whereas D and trimming came from the DNA. The sample profile shows approximately 150,000 clones; about four fifths of them were found once. The ten top clones hold approximately 6% of the sample.

The paper's findings and limits, for the study overall: Compared with equally common non-associated chains, HLA-associated TCR beta chains in a later analysis were more clonally expanded and had lower generation probabilities. The authors suggested that the approach could potentially be generalized to other disease states and immunological phenotypes. Roughly uniform sequencing depth across donors was assumed in presence/absence analyses, although this assumption may not hold. A few of the identified cytomegalovirus-associated TCR beta chains were confirmed in vitro to be specific for cytomegalovirus antigens. Strong co-occurrence of HLA alleles, especially DR and DQ, made assigning TCR associations to individual alleles difficult. Only TCR beta chains were sequenced in this cohort, and the absence of alpha or paired-chain data limited detectable features. CMV serostatus was the only immune exposure information available for the cohort. V-gene and J-gene trimming of TCR beta chains was associated with a missense DCLRE1C variant in a later genetic analysis, and the association was replicated in an independent cohort. The 87-base-pair reads could not distinguish some IMGT-functional V segments, including TRBV6-2 and TRBV6-3, so those segments were excluded. According to a later analysis, parvovirus B19, influenza, CMV and Epstein-Barr virus appeared linked to several top co-occurrence clusters. A cluster of highly shared sequence variants was judged likely to be a technical artifact of the sequencing pipeline. An earlier analysis of approximately 600 of the donors showed that most TCR beta V segments appeared in productive rearrangements either about 87% or about 30% of the time, which broadly matched IMGT annotations. In a later analysis, TCR association rates were found to vary across HLA loci, with the most associated TCRs seen for DRB1 alleles and the fewest for HLA-C alleles. The study gave a list of 150 to 200 TCR beta chains associated with cytomegalovirus. A further reported finding was that TCR beta sequences accurately predicted the HLA-A and HLA-B alleles for most subjects in the first cohort. The classifier was reported to diagnose cytomegalovirus status with high specificity and sensitivity in both the original and validation cohorts. Because counts were too low, fewer than 20 rarely observed V segments, including chromosome 9 orphons, were excluded from the earlier analysis of 587 of the donors. A later analysis associated around 16,000 TCR beta sequences with specific HLA alleles at a false discovery rate of 0.05. Because some donors lacked HLA typing at each locus, the association tests relied only on the typed subset. A later genetic analysis reported fewer N-insertions in productive TCRs among donors in an Asian-associated ancestry cluster than the roughly 700-donor mean. Correlated functional status among segregating V segments might be attributable to linkage disequilibrium, but an unknown experimental factor could not be ruled out. Most TCR sequences were observed very rarely across donors, whereas some public TCRs were present in many individuals. According to a later analysis, most CMV-associated TCR beta chains appeared to be HLA-restricted, and the HLA associations seemed to be driven largely by CMV exposure.

Compared with germline, V lacks 4 bases and J lacks 4 bases; bases without a gene match: 3. From a lookup of the germline V gene (reference sequence), CDR1 and CDR2 are WNHNN and SYGVQD. The CDR3 contains 14 residues, cysteine and phenylalanine counted. CDR3 DNA is the only sequence kept; it has 42 bases, read in frame from the first base. The chain is made from TRBV10-1 and TRBJ2-1; 8 bases in between match TRBD1. Input material: PBMCs. The sequence derives from a man in his fifties in good health and CMV-seropositive. The CDR3 loop reads CASSAGGQYNEQFF. The sequenced DNA is TGCGCCAGCAGTGCAGGGGGCCAATACAATGAGCAGTTCTTC.